This T cell receptor (beta chain) was captured in a study of blood T cell repertoires in COVID-19 (dated by TCRdb to the early 2020s). Background on the whole study: Collaborator samples came from the United States, Italy and Spain and covered acute and convalescent phases of COVID-19. A freely available public database, intended as a resource for researchers studying the immune response to SARS-CoV-2, is where the repertoires were released. The sample metadata nearly always contained a de-identified subject ID, COVID-19 status, age in years and sex. The prospective study material was composed of cDNA or gDNA derived from T cells, B-cell-depleted T cells, or PBMCs. Deeply sampled blood TCRbeta repertoires from subjects exposed to, actively infected with, or recovered from COVID-19 were included in the dataset. Where available, HLA class I and class II types were taken from metadata supplied by the sample provider and were not determined by assay-based typing. Samples were obtained from the ongoing ImmuneRACE study (first 160 participants) and from 1,254 subjects provided by 6 global collaborators.

V is pared back by 8 bases and J by 4 bases, with 20 bases lying between the germline termini. Reading the germline V gene (reference sequence) gives CDR1 GTSNPN and CDR2 SVGIG. There are 14 amino acids in the CDR3, from cysteine to phenylalanine inclusive. CDR3 DNA is the only sequence kept; it has 42 bases, read in frame from the first base. In the prospective study, participants were about 18 to 100 years old, resided in approximately 22 geographic areas of the United States, and were enrolled through a virtual design. In the prospective study, cohorts were assigned on the basis of participant-reported clinical history obtained from a screening survey and a study questionnaire. Recovered participants in ImmuneRACE Cohort 3 were defined as having two consecutive negative NP/OP PCR tests, clearance from a healthcare professional, or resolution of symptoms. Each participant in the prospective study had whole blood, serum and a nasopharyngeal or oropharyngeal swab collected by mobile phlebotomists. Over an approximately 2-month period, participants in the prospective study had the option of providing additional blood draws and questionnaires. Before DNA extraction, prospective study blood samples were shipped either frozen or at room temperature.

Study-wide findings and limitations: How much clinical and demographic metadata was included differed by source and by participant, and the metadata was provided uncurated.

This clone has just one count. What antigen it recognizes has not been identified. No quality values exist for individual bases; no much larger clone is one base distant. TCRbeta CDR3 regions were amplified from genomic DNA by means of the immunoSEQ Assay, a bias-controlled multiplex PCR. The paper's data handling went like this. Within the assay, amplification of reference gene primers was used to estimate how many nucleated cells each sample contained. Sequence reads were collapsed and filtered to measure the absolute abundance of every unique TCRbeta CDR3 rearrangement. For each sample, productive Simpson clonality was calculated as the square root of Simpson's diversity index across productive rearrangements. Held by TCRdb, this immuneACCESS table contains in-frame sequences only and omits some clones. Under half of the omission traces to an unresolved V gene where checked; the cause of the rest is unknown. That table furnishes V, J and clone size, whereas the DNA furnished D and trimming. The sample yields around 250,000 clones; roughly 85% were counted once. In total, the top ten clones hold around 1.8% of the sample.

The sequence came from a woman between 45 and 60 years old who had recovered from COVID-19. Rearrangement joined TRBV30 to TRBJ1-2, with a weak D call of TRBD1 (6 bases match). The sample comprised PBMCs or T cells enriched from blood (not recorded which). The encoded CDR3 is CARWEGQGSYGYTF. The DNA sequence is TGTGCCAGGTGGGAGGGACAAGGATCCTATGGCTACACCTTC.